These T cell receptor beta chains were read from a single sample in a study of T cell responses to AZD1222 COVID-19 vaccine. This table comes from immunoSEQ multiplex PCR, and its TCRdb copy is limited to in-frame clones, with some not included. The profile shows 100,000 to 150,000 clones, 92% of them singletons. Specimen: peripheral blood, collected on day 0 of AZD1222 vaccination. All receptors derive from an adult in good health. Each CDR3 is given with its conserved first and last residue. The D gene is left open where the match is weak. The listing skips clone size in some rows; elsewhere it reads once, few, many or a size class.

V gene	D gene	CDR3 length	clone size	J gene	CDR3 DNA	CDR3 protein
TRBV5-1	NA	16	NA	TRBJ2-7	TGCGCCAGCAGCTTGTCCGTGGGGGCTCGAGCTTACGAGCAGTACTTC	CASSLSVGARAYEQYF
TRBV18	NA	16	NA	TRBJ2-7	TGTGCCAGCTCACCACCGGGGGGTTCGGCGGGAAGGGAGCAGTACTTC	CASSPPGGSAGREQYF
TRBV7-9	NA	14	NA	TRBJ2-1	TGTGCCAGCAGGGCTAGTAGCTCCTACAATGAGCAGTTCTTC	CASRASSSYNEQFF
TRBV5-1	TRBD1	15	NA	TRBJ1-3	TGCGCCAGCAGCCGGGACAGGCCCACTGGAAACACCATATATTTT	CASSRDRPTGNTIYF
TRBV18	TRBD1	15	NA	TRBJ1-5	TGTGCCAGCTCACCTCGGACAGGAAGCAATCAGCCCCAGCATTTT	CASSPRTGSNQPQHF
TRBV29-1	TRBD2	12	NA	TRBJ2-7	TGCAGCATCCTAGCGGGCGGCTACGAGCAGTACTTC	CSILAGGYEQYF
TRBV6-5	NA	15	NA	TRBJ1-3	TGTGCCAGCAGTCAAATGATGGGAGGGTGGAACACCATATATTTT	CASSQMMGGWNTIYF
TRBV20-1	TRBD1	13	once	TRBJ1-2	TGCAGTGCTAGTGACAGGGGAGACTATGGCTACACCTTC	CSASDRGDYGYTF
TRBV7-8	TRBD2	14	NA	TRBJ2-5	TGTGCCAGCAGCCCGGCGGGAGGCCAAGAGACCCAGTACTTC	CASSPAGGQETQYF
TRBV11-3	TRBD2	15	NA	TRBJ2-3	TGTGCCAGCAGCTTTCTCGGGAGGAGCACAGATACGCAGTATTTT	CASSFLGRSTDTQYF
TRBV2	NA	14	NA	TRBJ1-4	TGTGCCAGCAGTTCAGGGGCAACTAATGAAAAACTGTTTTTT	CASSSGATNEKLFF
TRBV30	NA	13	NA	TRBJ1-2	TGTGCCGCCAACGAGGTGACCGTGGATGGCTACACCTTC	CAANEVTVDGYTF
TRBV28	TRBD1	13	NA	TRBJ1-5	TGTGCCAGCTCGACAGGGAATAATCAGCCCCAGCATTTT	CASSTGNNQPQHF
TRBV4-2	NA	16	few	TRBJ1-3	TGTGCCAGCAGCCAAAAGACAGGAGCCTCTGGAAACACCATATATTTT	CASSQKTGASGNTIYF
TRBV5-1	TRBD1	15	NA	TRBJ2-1	TGCGCCAGCAGCCCGGACAGGGGGCGCGGTGATGAGCAGTTCTTC	CASSPDRGRGDEQFF